This T cell receptor beta chain was identified in a study of PD-1 blockade in classical Hodgkin lymphoma. Overall study results and limits: Prior therapy or disease activity may underlie the repertoire differences, whose causes remain undefined. Exclusion removed patients who began nivolumab under 1 year after ASCT. The study found complete responders had baseline diversity similar to newly diagnosed patients.

Libraries were prepared by immunoSEQ multiplex PCR; TCRdb keeps only in-frame clonotypes and omits some of them. Of roughly 61,000 clones detected, 75% to 90% appear once; the ten largest clones hold about 15%. Each patient experienced a relapse that followed autologous stem cell transplantation, and brentuximab vedotin exposure varied. For this clone: Its target is not known. Other DNA sequences of this sample code for an identical CDR3.

The CDR3 extends over 12 amino acids. Trimming removed 2 bases at V and 2 bases at J, with 2 bases between. Germline V gives CDR1 SGHDT, CDR2 YYEEEE. The chain links TRBV5-6 to TRBJ1-5; no clear D gene. The sample in question was peripheral blood mononuclear cells (PBMCs), obtained at baseline. The TCR sequence derives from a human donor with classical Hodgkin lymphoma. CDR3 DNA: TGTGCCAGCAGCTTCGGCAATCAGCCCCAGCATTTT. Translating gives CASSFGNQPQHF.